A single T cell receptor beta chain is shown here with its context. Preparation of the TCRbeta library involved a method that used unique molecular identifiers. TCRdb fed the PCR reads into MiXCR, producing one record per CDR3 protein. This sample has hundreds of thousands of distinct CDR3 sequences, with roughly 24% found just once. The data are from a study of T-cell reconstitution after alpha-beta-depleted transplantation in children. The material was PBMCs, mostly from graft donor cells, obtained 360 days after TCRalphabeta/CD19-depleted stem cell transplant. The source is a boy in the first two years of life who had a stem cell transplant for acute myeloid leukemia, so the T cells may come from the graft donor.

The CDR3 loop is CASSNRRLNKTQYF. The CDR3 nucleotides are TGTGCCAGCAGTAACCGGAGGTTGAATAAGACCCAGTACTTC. The J gene is TRBJ2-5, the V gene TRBV6-5; a possible D gene is TRBD2 (5 bases). Germline values: CDR1 MNHEY, CDR2 SVGAGI. Trimming shortened V by 5 bases and J by 6 bases, and 16 bases separated the two germline ends. The CDR3 has 14 amino acids.